This T cell receptor (beta chain) was captured by sequencing in a study of blood T cell repertoires in COVID-19. Study overall: Both acute and convalescent COVID-19 samples were obtained from the United States, Italy and Spain.

Participants were placed into cohorts based on the clinical history they reported. Cohort 3 recovery required two negative PCRs, clearance, or symptom resolution. Clones were sequenced by immunoSEQ multiplex PCR, and TCRdb holds only the in-frame ones, with some missing. Of hundreds of thousands of clones listed, around 89% are singletons. The sequence derives from a man aged 30 to 45 who had recovered from COVID-19. The sample was PBMCs or T cells enriched from blood (not recorded which).

The CDR3 loop reads CASSIQGVSYEQYF. The CDR3 DNA is TGTGCCAGTAGTATCCAGGGGGTTTCCTACGAGCAGTACTTC. The V gene is TRBV19, the J gene TRBJ2-7; 7 bases align to TRBD1. The CDR3 totals 14 residues. Per germline, CDR1 LNHDA and CDR2 SQIVND (reference sequence). The V gene end was trimmed by 3 bases and the J gene end by 1 base; junction bases not matched to a gene: 3.